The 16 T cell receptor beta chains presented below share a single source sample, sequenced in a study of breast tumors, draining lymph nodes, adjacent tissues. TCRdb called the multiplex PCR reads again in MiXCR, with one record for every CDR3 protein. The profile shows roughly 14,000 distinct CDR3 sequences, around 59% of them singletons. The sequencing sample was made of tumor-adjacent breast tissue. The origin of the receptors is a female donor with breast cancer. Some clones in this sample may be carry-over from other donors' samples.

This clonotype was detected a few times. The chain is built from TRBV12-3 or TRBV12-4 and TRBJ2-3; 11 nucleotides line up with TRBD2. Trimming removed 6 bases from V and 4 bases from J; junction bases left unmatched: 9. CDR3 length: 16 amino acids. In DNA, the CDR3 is TGTGCCAGCAGCGCTAATAGCGGGAGGGCTTCAGATACGCAGTATTTT. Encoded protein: CASSANSGRASDTQYF.

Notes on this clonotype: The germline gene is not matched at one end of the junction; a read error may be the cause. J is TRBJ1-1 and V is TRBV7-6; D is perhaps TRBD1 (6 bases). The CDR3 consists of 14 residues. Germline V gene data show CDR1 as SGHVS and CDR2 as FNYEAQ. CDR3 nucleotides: TGTGCCAGCAGCCCGAGGGGGAAGAACACTGAAGCTTTCTTC. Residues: CASSPRGKNTEAFF.

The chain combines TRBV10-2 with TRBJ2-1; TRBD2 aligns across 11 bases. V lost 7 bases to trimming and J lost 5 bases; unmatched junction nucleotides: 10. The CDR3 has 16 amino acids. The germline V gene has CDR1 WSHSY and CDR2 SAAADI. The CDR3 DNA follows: TGCGCCAGCAATTGGGGACCGGGACTAGCGGACAATGAGCAGTTCTTC. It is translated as CASNWGPGLADNEQFF.

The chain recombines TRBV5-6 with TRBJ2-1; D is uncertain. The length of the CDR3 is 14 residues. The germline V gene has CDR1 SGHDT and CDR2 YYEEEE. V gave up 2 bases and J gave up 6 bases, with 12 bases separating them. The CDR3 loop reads CASSFLVLGNEQFF. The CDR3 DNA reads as TGTGCCAGCAGCTTCTTGGTCCTGGGCAATGAGCAGTTCTTC. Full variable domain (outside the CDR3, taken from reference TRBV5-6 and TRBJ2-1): DAGVTQSPTHLIKTRGQQVTLRCSPKSGHDTVSWYQQALGQGPQFIFQYYEEEERQRGNFPDRFSGHQFPNYSSELNVNALLLGDSALYLCASSFLVLGNEQFFGPGTRLTVL.

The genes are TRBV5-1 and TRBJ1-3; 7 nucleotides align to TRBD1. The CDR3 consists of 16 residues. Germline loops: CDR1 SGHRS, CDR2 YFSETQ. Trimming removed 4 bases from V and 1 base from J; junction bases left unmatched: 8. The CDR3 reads CASSLGDSRSGNTIYF. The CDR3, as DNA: TGCGCCAGCAGCCTAGGGGACAGTCGTTCTGGAAACACCATATATTTT.

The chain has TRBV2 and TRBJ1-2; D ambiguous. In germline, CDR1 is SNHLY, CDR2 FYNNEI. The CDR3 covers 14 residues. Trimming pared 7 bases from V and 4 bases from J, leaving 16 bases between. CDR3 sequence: CASNLRSEGYGYTF. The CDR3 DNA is TGTGCCAGCAACCTTCGATCCGAAGGCTATGGCTACACCTTC.

Written as DNA, the CDR3 is TGCAGCGCCGTAGGGACAGTAAACTATGGCTACACCTTC. Amino acid sequence: CSAVGTVNYGYTF. The chain combines TRBV29-1 with TRBJ1-2, with 7 positions matching TRBD1. The V gene end was trimmed by 7 bases and the J gene end by 2 bases; junction bases not matched to a gene: 7. CDR3 length: 13 residues. The germline CDR1 and CDR2 sequences are SQVTM and ANQGSEA.

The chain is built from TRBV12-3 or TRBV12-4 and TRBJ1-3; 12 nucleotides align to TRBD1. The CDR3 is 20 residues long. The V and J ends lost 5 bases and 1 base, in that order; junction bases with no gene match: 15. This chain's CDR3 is CASSPGTGGRRFESGNTIYF. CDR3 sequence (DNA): TGTGCCAGCAGTCCCGGGACAGGGGGCAGGAGGTTCGAGTCTGGAAACACCATATATTTT.

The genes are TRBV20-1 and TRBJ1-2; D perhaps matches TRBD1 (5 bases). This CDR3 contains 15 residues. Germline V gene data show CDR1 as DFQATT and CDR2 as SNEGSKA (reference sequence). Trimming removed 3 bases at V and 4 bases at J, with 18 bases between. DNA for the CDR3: TGCAGTGCTAGCCCCACAGCGGGGGATAGCTATGGCTACACCTTC. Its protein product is CSASPTAGDSYGYTF.

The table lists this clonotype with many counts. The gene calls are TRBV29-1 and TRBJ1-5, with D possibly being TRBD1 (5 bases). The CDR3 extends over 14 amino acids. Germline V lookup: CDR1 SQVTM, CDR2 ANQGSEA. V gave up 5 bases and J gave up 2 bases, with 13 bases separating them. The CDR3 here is CSVNQGSGNQPQHF. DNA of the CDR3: TGCAGCGTTAACCAGGGAAGCGGCAATCAGCCCCAGCATTTT.

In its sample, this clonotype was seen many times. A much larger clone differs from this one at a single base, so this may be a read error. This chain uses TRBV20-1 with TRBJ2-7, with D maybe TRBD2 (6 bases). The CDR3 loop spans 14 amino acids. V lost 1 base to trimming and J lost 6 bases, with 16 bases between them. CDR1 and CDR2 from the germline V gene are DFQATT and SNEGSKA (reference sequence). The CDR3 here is CSARAASEASEQYF. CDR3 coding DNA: TGCAGTGCTAGAGCGGCTAGCGAAGCCTCCGAGCAGTACTTC.

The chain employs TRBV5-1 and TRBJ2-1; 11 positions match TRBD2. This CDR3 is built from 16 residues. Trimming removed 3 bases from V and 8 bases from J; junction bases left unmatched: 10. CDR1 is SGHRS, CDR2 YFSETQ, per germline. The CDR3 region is CASSWGVTSGTDEQFF. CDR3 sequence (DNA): TGCGCCAGCAGCTGGGGGGTGACTAGCGGGACCGATGAGCAGTTCTTC.

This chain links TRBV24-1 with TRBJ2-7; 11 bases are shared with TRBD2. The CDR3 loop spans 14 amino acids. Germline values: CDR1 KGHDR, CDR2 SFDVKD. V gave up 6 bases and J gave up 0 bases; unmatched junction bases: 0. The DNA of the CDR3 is TGTGCCACCAGTACTAGCGGGAGCTCCTACGAGCAGTACTTC. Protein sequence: CATSTSGSSYEQYF.

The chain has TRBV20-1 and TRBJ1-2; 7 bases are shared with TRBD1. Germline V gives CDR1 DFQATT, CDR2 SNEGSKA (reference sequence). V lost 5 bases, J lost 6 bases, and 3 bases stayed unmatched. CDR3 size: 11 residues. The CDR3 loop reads CSAGGQNGYTF. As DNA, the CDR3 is TGCAGTGCTGGGGGACAGAATGGCTACACCTTC.

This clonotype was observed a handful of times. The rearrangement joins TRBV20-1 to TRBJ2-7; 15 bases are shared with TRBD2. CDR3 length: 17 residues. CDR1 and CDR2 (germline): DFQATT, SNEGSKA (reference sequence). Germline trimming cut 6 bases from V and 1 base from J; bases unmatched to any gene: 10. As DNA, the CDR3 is TGCAGTGCGGAAGGACTAGCGGGAGGGGCGGAGTCCTACGAGCAGTACTTC. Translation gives CSAEGLAGGAESYEQYF.

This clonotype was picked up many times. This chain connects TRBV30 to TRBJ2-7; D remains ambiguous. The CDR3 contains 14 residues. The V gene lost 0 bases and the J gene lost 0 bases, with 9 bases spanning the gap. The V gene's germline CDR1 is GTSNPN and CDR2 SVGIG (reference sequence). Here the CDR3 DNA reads TGTGCCTGGAGTGTCGGGCAGTACTCCTACGAGCAGTACTTC. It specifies CAWSVGQYSYEQYF.